This T cell receptor beta chain originates from a study of CD8 T cells in ankylosing spondylitis. General study points: Eight or nine highly homologous variants formed a TCR beta motif that appeared characteristic of ankylosing spondylitis blood. Disease-linked clones bore a CD8+ phenotype, appearing relatively rarely in peripheral blood.

TCRdb reanalysed the 5' RACE reads using MiXCR and keeps one entry per CDR3 protein. The repertoire holds about 250,000 distinct CDR3 sequences, with around 32% as singletons. V was trimmed by 0 bases and J by 5 bases, leaving 13 bases between them. The germline gives CDR1 DFQATT, CDR2 SNEGSKA (reference sequence). The CDR3 length is 14 residues. In this sample, this clonotype turned up a few times. The antigen is undetermined. The sequence derives from a male donor with ankylosing spondylitis or in good health (not recorded which). This sequence joins TRBV20-1 and TRBJ1-1, with D perhaps matching TRBD1 (5 bases). The material sequenced was blood, either unsorted or a sorted T cell fraction (not recorded which). The CDR3 DNA is TGCAGTGCTAGAGATATCAGGGCCGCTACTGAAGCTTTCTTT. This sequence encodes CSARDIRAATEAFF.